Sequencing of this TCR beta chain was carried out in a study of PD-L1 blockade in urothelial cancer. The wider study: Patients began atezolizumab, 1,200 mg intravenously every 3 weeks, in about 2014. Between 0 and 3 prior chemotherapy regimens had been given to patients. A median about 140,000 T cells were found in blood samples.

Germline V gene sequence: CDR1 SGHAT, CDR2 FQNNGV. The CDR3 totals 15 residues. V gave up 7 bases and J gave up 3 bases, with 16 bases separating them. Some clones are missing from TCRdb's copy, which holds only in-frame ones; the method was immunoSEQ multiplex PCR. The table has fewer than 45,000 clones, about four fifths seen once. The sequenced sample was PBMCs, obtained around atezolizumab (anti-PD-L1) treatment. The TCR comes from a man aged 60-69 years with urothelial cancer. The rearrangement links TRBV11-2 to TRBJ2-1; TRBD2 is a possible D gene (6 bases). The CDR3, as DNA: TGTGCCAGCACCTGGGGAGCGGGCCTCTACAATGAGCAGTTCTTC. Protein sequence: CASTWGAGLYNEQFF.